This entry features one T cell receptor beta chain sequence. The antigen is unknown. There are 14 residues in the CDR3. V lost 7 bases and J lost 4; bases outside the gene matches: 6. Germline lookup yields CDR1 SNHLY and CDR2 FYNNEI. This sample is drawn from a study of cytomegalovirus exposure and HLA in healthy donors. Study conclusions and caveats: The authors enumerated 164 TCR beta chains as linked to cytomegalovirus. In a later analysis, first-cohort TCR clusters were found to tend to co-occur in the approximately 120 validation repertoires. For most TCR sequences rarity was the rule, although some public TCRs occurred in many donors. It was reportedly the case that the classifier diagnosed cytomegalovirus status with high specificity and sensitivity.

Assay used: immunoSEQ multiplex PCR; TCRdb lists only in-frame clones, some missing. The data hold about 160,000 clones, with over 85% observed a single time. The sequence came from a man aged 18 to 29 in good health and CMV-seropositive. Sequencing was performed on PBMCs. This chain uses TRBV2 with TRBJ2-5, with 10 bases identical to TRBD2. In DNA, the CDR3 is TGTGCCAGCAAAGTCCGGACTAGCGGAGAGACCCAGTACTTC. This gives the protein CASKVRTSGETQYF.